This T cell receptor (beta chain) was recorded in a study of shared clonotypes between healthy human individuals. General study results and limits: Naive CD4 clonotypes overlapped across a few donors at approximately 5.5%.

The germline V gene encodes CDR1 MDHEN and CDR2 SYDVKM. Deletions cut 6 bases from V and 4 bases from J, with 13 bases between. This CDR3 is 14 amino acids long. Authors' analysis steps: With immunoSEQ giving junction-only sequences and no quality scores, filtering differed. The repertoire was sequenced with immunoSEQ multiplex PCR; TCRdb's copy has only in-frame clones and lacks some. V, J and clone size are those of that table, while D and trimming were read from the DNA. The sample lists about 610,000 clones, approximately 96% occurring once. Terminally differentiated effector memory CD45RA+ cells were excluded from the naive CD8 cells, which were CD45RO-negative and positively selected for CCR7. Every donor, a Caucasian adult, lived in Nashville, Tennessee. Regarding this clone: The antigen remains unidentified.

The chain employs TRBV28 and TRBJ1-5, with D unresolved. This sequence was found in a woman in her twenties or thirties in good health. Material for sequencing was naive CD8+ T cells sorted from blood. The CDR3 spells CASRASVGNQPQHF. The CDR3 DNA reads as TGTGCCAGCAGGGCATCGGTGGGGAATCAGCCCCAGCATTTT.